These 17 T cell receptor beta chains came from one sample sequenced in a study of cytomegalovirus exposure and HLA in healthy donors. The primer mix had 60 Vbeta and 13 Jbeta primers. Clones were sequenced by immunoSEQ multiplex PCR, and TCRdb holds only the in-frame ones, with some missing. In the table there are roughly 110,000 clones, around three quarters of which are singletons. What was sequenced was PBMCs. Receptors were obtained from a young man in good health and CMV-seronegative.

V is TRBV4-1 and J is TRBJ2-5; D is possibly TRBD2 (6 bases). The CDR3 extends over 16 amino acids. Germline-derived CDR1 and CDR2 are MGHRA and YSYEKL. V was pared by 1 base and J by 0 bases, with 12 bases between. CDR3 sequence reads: CASSQANGGNQETQYF. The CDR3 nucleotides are TGCGCCAGCAGCCAAGCTAACGGGGGAAACCAAGAGACCCAGTACTTC.

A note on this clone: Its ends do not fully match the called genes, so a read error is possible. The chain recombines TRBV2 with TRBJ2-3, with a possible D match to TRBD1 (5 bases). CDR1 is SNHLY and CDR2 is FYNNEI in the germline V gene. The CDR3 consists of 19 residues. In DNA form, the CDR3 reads TGTGTCAGCAGTGGTTCAGGGCGCATCCCATTAAGTGTCACAGATACGCAGTATTTT. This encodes CVSSGSGRIPLSVTDTQYF.

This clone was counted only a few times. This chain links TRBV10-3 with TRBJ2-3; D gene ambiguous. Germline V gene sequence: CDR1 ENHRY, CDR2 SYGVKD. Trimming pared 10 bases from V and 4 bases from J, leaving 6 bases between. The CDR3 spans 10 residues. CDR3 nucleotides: TGTGCCACAAGCGCAGATACGCAGTATTTT. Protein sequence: CATSADTQYF.

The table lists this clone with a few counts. Written as DNA, the CDR3 is TGTGCCAGCAGTGTGCTAGAGCTCTCCTACGAGCAGTACTTC. Protein sequence: CASSVLELSYEQYF. The V and J genes are TRBV2 and TRBJ2-5; D gene ambiguous. The DNA matches TRBJ2-7 better at its end, which makes the J call doubtful. Germline V gives CDR1 SNHLY, CDR2 FYNNEI. The CDR3 is 14 residues long.

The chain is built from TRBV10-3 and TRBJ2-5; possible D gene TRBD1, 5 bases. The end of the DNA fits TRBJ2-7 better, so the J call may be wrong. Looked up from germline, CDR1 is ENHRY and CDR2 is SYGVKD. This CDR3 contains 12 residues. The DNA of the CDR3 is TGTGCCATCAGTGGACAGTCCTACGAGCAGTACTTC. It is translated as CAISGQSYEQYF.

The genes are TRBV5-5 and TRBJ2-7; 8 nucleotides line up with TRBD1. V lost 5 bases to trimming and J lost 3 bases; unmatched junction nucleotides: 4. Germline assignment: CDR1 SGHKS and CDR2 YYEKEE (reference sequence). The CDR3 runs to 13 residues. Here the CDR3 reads CASRTGQGYEQYF. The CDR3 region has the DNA TGTGCCAGCAGGACAGGACAGGGCTACGAGCAGTACTTC. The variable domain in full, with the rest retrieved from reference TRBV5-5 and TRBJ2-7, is DAGVTQSPTHLIKTRGQQVTLRCSPISGHKSVSWYQQVLGQGPQFIFQYYEKEERGRGNFPDRFSARQFPNYSSELNVNALLLGDSALYLCASRTGQGYEQYFGPGTRLTVT.

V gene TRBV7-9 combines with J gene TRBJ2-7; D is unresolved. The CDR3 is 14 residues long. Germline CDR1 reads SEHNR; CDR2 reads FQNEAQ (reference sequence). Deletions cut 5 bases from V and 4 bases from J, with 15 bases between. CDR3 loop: CASSPEASRYEQYF. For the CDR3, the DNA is TGTGCCAGCAGCCCTGAGGCGTCGCGGTACGAGCAGTACTTC.

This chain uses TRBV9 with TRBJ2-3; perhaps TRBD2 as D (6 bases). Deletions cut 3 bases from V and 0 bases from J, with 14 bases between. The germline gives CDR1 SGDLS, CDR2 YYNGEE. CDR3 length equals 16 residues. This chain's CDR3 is CASSASGTPSTDTQYF. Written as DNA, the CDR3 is TGTGCCAGCAGCGCCTCCGGGACTCCAAGCACAGATACGCAGTATTTT.

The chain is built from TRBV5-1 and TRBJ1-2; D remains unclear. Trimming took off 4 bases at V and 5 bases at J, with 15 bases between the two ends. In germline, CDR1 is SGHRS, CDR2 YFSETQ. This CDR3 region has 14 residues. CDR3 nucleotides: TGCGCCAGCAGCCCCTCTTCGGGCGGGTATGGCTACACCTTC. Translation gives CASSPSSGGYGYTF.

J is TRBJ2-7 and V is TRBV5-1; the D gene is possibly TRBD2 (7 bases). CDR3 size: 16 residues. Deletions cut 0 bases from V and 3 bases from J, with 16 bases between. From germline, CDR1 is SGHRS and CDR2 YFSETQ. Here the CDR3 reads CASSLVAGGGNYEQYF. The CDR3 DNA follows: TGCGCCAGCAGCTTGGTCGCAGGCGGGGGCAACTACGAGCAGTACTTC.

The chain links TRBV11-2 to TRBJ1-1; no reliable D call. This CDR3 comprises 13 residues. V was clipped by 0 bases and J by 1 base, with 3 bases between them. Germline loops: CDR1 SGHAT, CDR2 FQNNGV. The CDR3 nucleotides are TGTGCCAGCAGCTTAGACAAGAACACTGAAGCTTTCTTT. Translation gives CASSLDKNTEAFF.

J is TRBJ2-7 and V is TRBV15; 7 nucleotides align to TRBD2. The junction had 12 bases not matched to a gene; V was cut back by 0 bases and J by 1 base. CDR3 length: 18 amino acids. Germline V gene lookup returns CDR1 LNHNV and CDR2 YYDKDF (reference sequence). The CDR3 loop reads CATSRDQDGAGESYEQYF. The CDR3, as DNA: TGTGCCACCAGCAGAGACCAGGACGGGGCGGGAGAATCCTACGAGCAGTACTTC.

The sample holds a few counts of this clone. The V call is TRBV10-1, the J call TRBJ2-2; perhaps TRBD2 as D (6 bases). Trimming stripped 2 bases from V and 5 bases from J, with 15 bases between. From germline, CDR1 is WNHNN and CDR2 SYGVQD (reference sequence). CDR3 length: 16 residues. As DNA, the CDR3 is TGCGCCAGCAGTGAGGGGCTAGCGATTACTACCGGGGAGCTGTTTTTT. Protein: CASSEGLAITTGELFF.

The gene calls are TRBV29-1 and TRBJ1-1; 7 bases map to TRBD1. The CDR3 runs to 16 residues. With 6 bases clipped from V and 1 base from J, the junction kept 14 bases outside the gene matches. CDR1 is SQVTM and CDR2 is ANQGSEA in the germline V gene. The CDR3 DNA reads TGCAGCGTCCTAAGCCCCCAGACAGGGAGGAACACTGAAGCTTTCTTT. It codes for CSVLSPQTGRNTEAFF.

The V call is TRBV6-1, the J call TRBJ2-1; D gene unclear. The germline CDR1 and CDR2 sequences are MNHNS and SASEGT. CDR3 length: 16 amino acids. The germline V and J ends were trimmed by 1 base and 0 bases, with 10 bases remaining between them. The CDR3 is CASSEVVASSYNEQFF. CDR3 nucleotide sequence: TGTGCCAGCAGTGAAGTCGTGGCCAGCTCCTACAATGAGCAGTTCTTC.

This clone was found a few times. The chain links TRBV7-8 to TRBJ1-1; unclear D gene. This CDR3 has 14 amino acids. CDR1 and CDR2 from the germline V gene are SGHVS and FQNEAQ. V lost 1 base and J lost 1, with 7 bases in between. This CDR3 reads CASSLGRRNTEAFF. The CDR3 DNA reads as TGTGCCAGCAGCTTAGGGCGGCGGAACACTGAAGCTTTCTTT.

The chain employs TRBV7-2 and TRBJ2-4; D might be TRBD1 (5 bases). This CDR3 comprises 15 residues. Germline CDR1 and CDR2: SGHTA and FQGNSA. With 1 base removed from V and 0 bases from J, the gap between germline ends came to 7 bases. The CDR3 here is CASSLGQLAKNIQYF. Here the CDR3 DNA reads TGTGCCAGCAGCTTAGGACAGCTAGCCAAAAACATTCAGTACTTC.